Shown below are 31 T cell receptor beta chains from a single sample sequenced in a study of blood T cell repertoires in COVID-19. The protocol was immunoSEQ multiplex PCR, while the TCRdb copy is restricted to in-frame clones and leaves out a portion. The data hold some 150,000 clones, with more than 75% observed a single time. The sequencing input was peripheral blood. The receptors derive from a man aged 70-80 years with acute or convalescent COVID-19.

The chain carries TRBV9 and TRBJ1-5; D is uncertain. This CDR3 has 20 residues. V was trimmed by 2 bases and J by 2 bases, leaving 26 bases between them. Germline CDR1 SGDLS, CDR2 YYNGEE. The CDR3 region is CASSVSPGEGLTDGNQPQHF. Written as DNA, the CDR3 is TGTGCCAGCAGCGTCTCCCCGGGAGAGGGCTTGACTGACGGCAATCAGCCCCAGCATTTT. The whole variable domain, remainder taken from reference TRBV9 and TRBJ1-5, is DSGVTQTPKHLITATGQRVTLRCSPRSGDLSVYWYQQSLDQGLQFLIQYYNGEERAKGNILERFSAQQFPDLHSELNLSSLELGDSALYFCASSVSPGEGLTDGNQPQHFGDGTRLSIL.

The V gene is TRBV5-6, the J gene TRBJ2-7, with D tentatively TRBD1 (6 bases). V shed 4 bases and J shed 4 bases, with 21 bases lying between them. Germline V gene lookup returns CDR1 SGHDT and CDR2 YYEEEE. The CDR3 is 16 residues long. The DNA of the CDR3 is TGTGCCAGCAGCCTTGAGCGAGGGATGGGGGCGTACGAGCAGTACTTC. Residues: CASSLERGMGAYEQYF.

The chain joins TRBV10-1 to TRBJ2-7; D possibly corresponds to TRBD1 (6 bases). From germline, CDR1 is WNHNN and CDR2 SYGVQD (reference sequence). V lost 3 bases and J 6 bases, leaving 9 bases between the germline ends. The CDR3 spans 12 residues. CDR3 sequence (DNA): TGCGCCAGCAGTGAAGGCAGGGGCGAGCAGTACTTC. Protein product: CASSEGRGEQYF.

Here the CDR3 reads CATDRGANYGYTF. CDR3 in DNA: TGTGCCACTGACAGGGGAGCTAACTATGGCTACACCTTC. This sequence joins TRBV28 and TRBJ1-2, with TRBD1 identical over 8 bases. The CDR3 spans 13 residues. CDR1 and CDR2 (germline): MDHEN, SYDVKM. Unmatched junction bases numbered 4, after V lost 10 bases and J lost 0 bases.

This chain connects TRBV6-5 to TRBJ2-1; no definite D call. The CDR3 loop spans 12 amino acids. V lost 5 bases and J lost 7, with 9 bases in between. CDR1 MNHEY and CDR2 SVGAGI come from the germline V gene. The CDR3 spells CASSMPRNEQFF. The CDR3 DNA is TGTGCCAGCAGTATGCCTAGAAATGAGCAGTTCTTC.

The chain joins TRBV7-9 to TRBJ1-1, with 9 bases that match TRBD1. From germline, CDR1 is SEHNR and CDR2 FQNEAQ (reference sequence). The V gene end was trimmed by 4 bases and the J gene end by 4 bases; junction bases not matched to a gene: 1. The CDR3 consists of 13 residues. Here the CDR3 DNA reads TGTGCCAGCAGCTGGGACAGGGTCACTGAAGCTTTCTTT. Translated, it gives CASSWDRVTEAFF.

V usage is TRBV5-1 and J usage is TRBJ1-2; D perhaps matches TRBD1 (5 bases). CDR3 size: 14 residues. V was clipped by 4 bases and J by 4 bases, with 14 bases between them. The germline V gene has CDR1 SGHRS and CDR2 YFSETQ. The CDR3 DNA reads as TGCGCCAGCAGCCCCGGAAGGGGTGGCTATGGCTACACCTTC. Residues: CASSPGRGGYGYTF.

This sequence joins TRBV11-3 and TRBJ2-3, with D possibly TRBD1 on 6 matching bases. Per germline, CDR1 SGHNT and CDR2 YENEEA. The germline V and J ends were trimmed by 3 bases and 2 bases, with 9 bases remaining between them. The CDR3 runs to 14 residues. CDR3: CASSLRGITDTQYF. DNA of the CDR3: TGTGCCAGCAGCTTGAGGGGGATCACAGATACGCAGTATTTT.

The chain links TRBV2 to TRBJ2-1, with D unresolved. Germline V CDR1 and CDR2: SNHLY, FYNNEI. This CDR3 region has 11 residues. Trimming pared 6 bases from V and 4 bases from J, leaving 4 bases between. CDR3 DNA: TGTGCCAGCAGCCTGTACAATGAGCAGTTCTTC. This codes for CASSLYNEQFF.

This clone came up a few times. The V gene is TRBV5-6, the J gene TRBJ1-4; possibly TRBD1 for D (6 bases). This CDR3 has 16 residues. The V gene's germline CDR1 is SGHDT and CDR2 YYEEEE. Trimming removed 0 bases at V and 0 bases at J, with 9 bases between. The CDR3 bases are TGTGCCAGCAGCTTGGACAGGGTAGCAACTAATGAAAAACTGTTTTTT. It codes for CASSLDRVATNEKLFF.

V usage is TRBV6-5 and J usage is TRBJ2-1; TRBD2 agrees at 11 bases. Per germline, CDR1 MNHEY and CDR2 SVGAGI. Trimming cost V 7 bases and J 6 bases; bases outside gene matches: 8. The CDR3 is 15 amino acids. This CDR3 is CASTLLAGVVNEQFF. DNA for the CDR3: TGTGCCAGCACTTTACTAGCGGGAGTGGTCAATGAGCAGTTCTTC.

This chain connects TRBV6-6 to TRBJ1-2; 7 bases agree with TRBD1. The ends lost 5 bases at V and 5 bases at J; junction bases unmatched: 11. CDR3 size: 15 residues. Per the germline V gene, CDR1 is MNHNY and CDR2 is SVGAGI (reference sequence). The CDR3 protein is CASSDGGTAFYGYTF. In DNA form, the CDR3 reads TGTGCCAGCAGTGATGGGGGGACAGCCTTTTATGGCTACACCTTC.

V usage is TRBV5-5 and J usage is TRBJ1-5; 7 nucleotides agree with TRBD1. This CDR3 has 17 amino acids. V lost 4 bases to trimming and J lost 0 bases; unmatched junction nucleotides: 10. CDR1 and CDR2 from the germline V gene are SGHKS and YYEKEE (reference sequence). CDR3 region: CASSLTGTVYSNQPQHF. Here the CDR3 DNA reads TGTGCCAGCAGCCTCACCGGGACAGTTTATAGCAATCAGCCCCAGCATTTT.

The chain has TRBV29-1 and TRBJ2-7; D is perhaps TRBD2 (5 bases). Germline V gene data show CDR1 as SQVTM and CDR2 as ANQGSEA. V lost 3 bases, J lost 0 bases, and 9 bases lay in between. This CDR3 region has 13 residues. In DNA form, the CDR3 reads TGCAGCGTTGAGGAAGGGAGCTCCTACGAGCAGTACTTC. Its protein is CSVEEGSSYEQYF.

The V call is TRBV5-5, the J call TRBJ1-2; 7 bases are a match to TRBD1. V was clipped by 3 bases and J by 5 bases; unmatched bases: 13. This CDR3 has 16 residues. Germline V gives CDR1 SGHKS, CDR2 YYEKEE (reference sequence). CDR3 nucleotides: TGTGCCAGCAGCTCTCATACAGGGGCCGGGGAATATGGCTACACCTTC. The encoded protein is CASSSHTGAGEYGYTF.

CDR3 DNA sequence: TGTGCCAGCAGTCAGGGGACTGGAAACACCATATATTTT. Translation gives CASSQGTGNTIYF. The V gene is TRBV12-3 or TRBV12-4, the J gene TRBJ1-3; TRBD1 is a possible D gene (6 bases). Trimming removed 5 bases from V and 2 bases from J, with 7 bases in between. The CDR3 consists of 13 residues.

This chain connects TRBV28 to TRBJ1-1; no reliable D call. The CDR3 has 15 residues. V was trimmed by 2 bases and J by 6 bases, leaving 16 bases between them. Germline V gene sequence: CDR1 MDHEN, CDR2 SYDVKM. The chain's CDR3 is CASSLGTSRGPEAFF. The DNA for the CDR3 is TGTGCCAGCAGTTTAGGTACTTCGAGAGGGCCTGAAGCTTTCTTT.

The chain employs TRBV24-1 and TRBJ2-1, with D perhaps TRBD2 (5 bases). Trimming pared 4 bases from V and 5 bases from J, leaving 17 bases between. The germline gives CDR1 KGHDR, CDR2 SFDVKD. The CDR3 is 16 residues long. CDR3 residues: CATSELSPSSNNEQFF. Here the CDR3 DNA reads TGTGCCACCAGTGAGTTATCCCCTAGCTCTAACAATGAGCAGTTCTTC.

This clone appeared a few times. The chain combines TRBV9 with TRBJ2-5; D not certain. The CDR3 is made up of 15 amino acids. Trimming removed 0 bases at V and 0 bases at J, with 9 bases between. CDR1 is SGDLS, CDR2 YYNGEE, per germline. CDR3 sequence: CASSVASAYQETQYF. DNA for the CDR3: TGTGCCAGCAGCGTAGCGTCAGCGTACCAAGAGACCCAGTACTTC. The full variable domain, rest sourced from reference TRBV9 and TRBJ2-5, is DSGVTQTPKHLITATGQRVTLRCSPRSGDLSVYWYQQSLDQGLQFLIQYYNGEERAKGNILERFSAQQFPDLHSELNLSSLELGDSALYFCASSVASAYQETQYFGPGTRLLVL.

The chain has TRBV30 and TRBJ2-7, with 8 bases aligning to TRBD2. The length of the CDR3 is 14 residues. The V gene end was trimmed by 5 bases and the J gene end by 2 bases; junction bases not matched to a gene: 8. Germline lookup yields CDR1 GTSNPN and CDR2 SVGIG (reference sequence). The CDR3 reads CAWGPGTRPYEQYF. CDR3 DNA: TGTGCCTGGGGCCCCGGGACTAGACCCTACGAGCAGTACTTC.

The chain uses TRBV13 and TRBJ2-5; tentatively, D is TRBD2 (6 bases). Germline CDR1 reads PRHDT; CDR2 reads FYEKMQ (reference sequence). The CDR3 totals 16 residues. V lost 1 base, J lost 5 bases, and 17 bases lay in between. CDR3 residues: CASSLAGLGGRETQYF. The CDR3 bases are TGTGCCAGCAGCTTAGCGGGCCTTGGGGGGAGGGAGACCCAGTACTTC.

The chain carries TRBV10-2 and TRBJ2-7; 10 bases map to TRBD2. V trimming: 6 bases; J trimming: 2 bases; junction bases outside the gene matches: 7. CDR1 and CDR2 (germline): WSHSY, SAAADI. The CDR3 loop spans 15 amino acids. CDR3 region: CASSLTSGMTYEQYF. Here the CDR3 DNA reads TGCGCCAGCAGCCTAACTAGCGGGATGACCTACGAGCAGTACTTC.

The chain couples TRBV5-5 to TRBJ2-7, with D hard to call. Germline CDR1 reads SGHKS; CDR2 reads YYEKEE (reference sequence). Trimming removed 3 bases at V and 5 bases at J, with 12 bases between. The CDR3 has 13 amino acids. The CDR3 DNA is TGTGCCAGCAGCTCCGACTCTCTCGACGAGCAGTACTTC. This gives the protein CASSSDSLDEQYF.

The genes are TRBV2 and TRBJ1-5; 7 positions match TRBD1. Trimming cost V 5 bases and J 6 bases; bases outside gene matches: 10. Per germline, CDR1 SNHLY and CDR2 FYNNEI. CDR3 size: 15 residues. CDR3 amino acids: CASSPSGGSIQPQHF. The CDR3, as DNA: TGTGCCAGCAGTCCTTCAGGGGGAAGTATTCAGCCCCAGCATTTT.

This chain connects TRBV6-5 to TRBJ1-5, with TRBD1 matching over 7 bases. The CDR3 spans 14 residues. Trimming removed 5 bases from V and 5 bases from J; junction bases left unmatched: 6. Germline-derived CDR1 and CDR2 are MNHEY and SVGAGI. DNA for the CDR3: TGTGCCAGCAGTCCACAGGGGTGGGATCAGCCCCAGCATTTT. It is translated as CASSPQGWDQPQHF.

The chain employs TRBV24-1 and TRBJ2-3; 7 bases line up with TRBD2. Germline assignment: CDR1 KGHDR and CDR2 SFDVKD. After removal of 3 bases from V and 6 bases from J, the junction contained 8 bases not matched to a gene. The CDR3 covers 15 residues. CDR3 coding DNA: TGTGCCACCAGTGATCCGAGGGGACTACAGGATACGCAGTATTTT. It is translated as CATSDPRGLQDTQYF.

V usage is TRBV28 and J usage is TRBJ2-3; 10 bases match TRBD2. CDR3 length: 17 amino acids. With 2 bases clipped from V and 2 bases from J, the junction kept 7 bases outside the gene matches. CDR1 is MDHEN and CDR2 is SYDVKM in the germline V gene. The CDR3 DNA reads as TGTGCCAGCAGTTTAGGGGCTAGCGGGGGACACACAGATACGCAGTATTTT. It yields the protein CASSLGASGGHTDTQYF. The full variable domain, rest sourced from reference TRBV28 and TRBJ2-3, is DVKVTQSSRYLVKRTGEKVFLECVQDMDHENMFWYRQDPGLGLRLIYFSYDVKMKEKGDIPEGYSVSREKKERFSLILESASTNQTSMYLCASSLGASGGHTDTQYFGPGTRLTVL.

This clone appeared a few times. The J gene is TRBJ2-7, the V gene TRBV5-1, with a possible D match to TRBD2 (5 bases). Germline CDR1 reads SGHRS; CDR2 reads YFSETQ. The CDR3 spans 15 residues. The V end lost 2 bases, the J end lost 0 bases, and 12 bases lay between the germline ends. The CDR3 DNA sequence: TGCGCCAGCAGCTTAGGCCCCGGGAACTCCTACGAGCAGTACTTC. Translating it yields CASSLGPGNSYEQYF.

The chain uses TRBV28 and TRBJ2-1; 8 bases line up with TRBD2. Germline values: CDR1 MDHEN, CDR2 SYDVKM. The CDR3 has 15 residues. Trimming removed 5 bases from V and 9 bases from J; junction bases left unmatched: 12. The CDR3 DNA reads TGTGCCAGCAGTCTGCTTACTAGAGCGGGAGTTGAGCAGTTCTTC. This gives the protein CASSLLTRAGVEQFF.

CDR3 sequence: CASSVTTGQGGIRPEAFF. The CDR3 DNA is TGTGCCAGCAGCGTAACCACGGGACAGGGGGGTATTCGTCCTGAAGCTTTCTTT. The rearrangement links TRBV9 to TRBJ1-1; 11 nucleotides line up with TRBD1. Germline V gives CDR1 SGDLS, CDR2 YYNGEE. This CDR3 region has 18 residues. V trimming: 1 base; J trimming: 6 bases; junction bases outside the gene matches: 14.

V is TRBV7-9 and J is TRBJ1-6; 11 positions agree with TRBD1. This CDR3 is built from 15 residues. Germline CDR1 is SEHNR and CDR2 is FQNEAQ (reference sequence). With 1 base clipped from V and 11 bases from J, the junction kept 4 bases outside the gene matches. The CDR3 DNA reads TGTGCCAGCAGCTTAGGTGGGGACAGGGGGGCACCCCTCCACTTT. Translating it yields CASSLGGDRGAPLHF.